The source of this T cell receptor (beta chain) is a study of read filtering for tumor transcriptome and immune sequencing. Across the study: After DNase treatment, RNA was made into whole-transcriptome libraries. TCR-mapped reads were about 3.5 to 10.27 million with IR-seq versus roughly 85 to 1,300 with RNA-seq.

From around 0.4 ug of RNA, a library with molecular barcoded alpha/delta and beta/gamma adaptors was made. TCRdb reprocessed the reads via MiXCR and lists one record per CDR3 protein. The sample holds 50,000 or so distinct CDR3 sequences, roughly 19% seen once. This clonotype was counted many times. The antigen is undetermined. Overall study results and limits: The CD138-negative fraction was mixed bone marrow immune cells, not pure T cells. Without single-read clonotypes, shared clonotype proportions correlated more between IR-seq and RNA-seq.

V was pared by 4 bases and J by 4 bases, with 14 bases between. The CDR3 loop spans 15 amino acids. Germline V lookup: CDR1 LGHDT, CDR2 YNNKEL (reference sequence). The chain has TRBV3-1 and TRBJ2-4; maybe TRBD1 (6 bases). Specimen: a population of CD138-negative cells sorted from bone marrow. This TCR was sampled from a donor aged 40 or over with multiple myeloma. The CDR3 protein is CASSPSGTQKNIQYF. The CDR3 DNA reads as TGTGCCAGCAGCCCTTCCGGGACACAGAAAAACATTCAGTACTTC.